This T cell receptor beta chain was sequenced in a study of CD8 T cells in Susac syndrome. Trimming removed 5 bases from V and 5 bases from J, with 10 bases in between. Germline values: CDR1 SNHLY, CDR2 FYNNEI. This CDR3 region has 13 residues. RNA amounts of about 0.5 to 1 ug underwent reverse transcription with random hexamers. Across 54 Vbeta and 13 Jbeta, TCR beta CDR3 was amplified with immunoSEQ multiplex PCR. TCRdb fed the immunoSEQ multiplex PCR reads into MiXCR, producing one record per CDR3 protein. The table has about 160,000 distinct CDR3 sequences, approximately 94% seen once. The sample comprised CD4+ T cells from PBMCs. The TCR sequence derives from a human donor with multiple sclerosis. The gene calls are TRBV2 and TRBJ2-4; tentatively, D is TRBD2 (6 bases). The CDR3 DNA reads as TGTGCCAGCAGTACGGGACTCGAAAACATTCAGTACTTC. This gives the protein CASSTGLENIQYF.